The T cell receptor (beta chain) described here comes from a study of OX40 agonist ivuxolimab in advanced cancers. Germline lookup yields CDR1 WNHNN and CDR2 SYGVQD (reference sequence). Trimming took 6 bases from V and 0 from J, leaving 8 bases between them. This CDR3 comprises 14 residues. Assay used: immunoSEQ multiplex PCR; TCRdb lists only in-frame clones, some missing. The sample contains 60,000 to 100,000 clones, less than 95% of which appear only once. The clonotype comes from an adult with an advanced solid tumor such as melanoma, head and neck, liver or kidney cancer. This specimen consisted of CD4+ or CD8+ T cells sorted from blood, obtained in a trial of the OX40 agonist ivuxolimab. The V and J genes are TRBV10-1 and TRBJ1-4; a possible D gene is TRBD1 (5 bases). The CDR3 here is CASSRGPTNEKLFF. The DNA for the CDR3 is TGCGCCAGCAGCCGGGGACCAACTAATGAAAAACTGTTTTTT.